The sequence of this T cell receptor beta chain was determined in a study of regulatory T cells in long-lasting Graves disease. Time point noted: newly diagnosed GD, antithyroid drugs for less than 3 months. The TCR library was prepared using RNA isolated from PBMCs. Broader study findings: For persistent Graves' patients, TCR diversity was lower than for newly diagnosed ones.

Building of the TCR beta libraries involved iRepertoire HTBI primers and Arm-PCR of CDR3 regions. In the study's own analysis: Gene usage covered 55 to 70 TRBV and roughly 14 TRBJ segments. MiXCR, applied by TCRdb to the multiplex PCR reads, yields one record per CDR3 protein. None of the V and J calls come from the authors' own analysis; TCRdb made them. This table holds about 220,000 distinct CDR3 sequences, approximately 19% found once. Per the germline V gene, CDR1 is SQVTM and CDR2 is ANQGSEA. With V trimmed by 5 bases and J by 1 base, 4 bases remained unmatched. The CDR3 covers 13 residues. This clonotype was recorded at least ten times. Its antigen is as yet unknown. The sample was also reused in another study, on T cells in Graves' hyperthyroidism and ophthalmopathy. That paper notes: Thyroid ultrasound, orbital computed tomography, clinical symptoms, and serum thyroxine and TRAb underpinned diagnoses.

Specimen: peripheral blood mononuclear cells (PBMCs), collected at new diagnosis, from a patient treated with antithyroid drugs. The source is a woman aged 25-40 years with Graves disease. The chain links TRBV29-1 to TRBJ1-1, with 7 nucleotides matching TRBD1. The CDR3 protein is CSVRQGPNTEAFF. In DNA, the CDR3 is TGCAGCGTTCGACAGGGACCGAACACTGAAGCTTTCTTT.